The 23 T cell receptor beta chains given below trace back to one sample, sequenced in a study of cytomegalovirus exposure and HLA in healthy donors. In the PCR, 60 Vbeta and 13 Jbeta primers were used. Profiled with immunoSEQ multiplex PCR; TCRdb holds only in-frame clones, not every one. This sample yields 140,000 to 150,000 clones, of which 70% to 80% are seen a single time; less than 3% belongs to the top ten. The specimen was PBMCs. These receptors all come from a woman in her late teens or twenties in good health and CMV-seropositive.

The J gene is TRBJ2-5, the V gene TRBV25-1, with TRBD2 matching 10 bases. CDR3 length: 13 residues. V was clipped by 11 bases and J by 2 bases; unmatched bases: 5. The germline gives CDR1 MGHDK, CDR2 SYGVNS. In DNA, the CDR3 is TGTGCCTCTAGCGGGGGAGCACAAGAGACCCAGTACTTC. This gives the protein CASSGGAQETQYF.

The CDR3, as DNA: TGTGCCAGCAGTCCTACGGGGGGAGTGGTTTCTGGGGCCAACGTCCTGACTTTC. It yields the protein CASSPTGGVVSGANVLTF. The chain couples TRBV5-4 to TRBJ2-6, with 7 nucleotides matching TRBD2. V dropped 5 bases and J dropped 1; count of bases not matched to a gene: 12. This CDR3 is 18 amino acids long. The germline V gene encodes CDR1 SGHNT and CDR2 YYREEE (reference sequence).

The rearrangement joins TRBV11-2 to TRBJ1-1, with TRBD1 matching 10 bases. The CDR3 contains 15 residues. The germline V gene has CDR1 SGHAT and CDR2 FQNNGV. After removal of 5 bases from V and 8 bases from J, the junction contained 11 bases not matched to a gene. The CDR3 sequence is CASSLGTGEAEEAFF. Here the CDR3 DNA reads TGTGCCAGCAGCCTCGGGACAGGGGAAGCCGAAGAAGCTTTCTTT.

The chain has TRBV9 and TRBJ2-2, with 8 positions matching TRBD2. The V gene's germline CDR1 is SGDLS and CDR2 YYNGEE. The CDR3 consists of 15 residues. J gave up 5 bases and V 3 bases, and 6 bases lay outside the gene matches. The CDR3 region is CASSEELAVTGELFF. The CDR3 nucleotides read TGTGCCAGCAGCGAGGAACTAGCGGTAACCGGGGAGCTGTTTTTT.

The chain joins TRBV30 to TRBJ2-7; TRBD1 might be the D (6 bases). Per the germline V gene, CDR1 is GTSNPN and CDR2 is SVGIG (reference sequence). The CDR3 sequence is 14 residues long. The V end was cut by 2 bases, the J end by 4 bases, with 15 bases between. Here the CDR3 DNA reads TGTGCCTGGAGTTCAGGACAGCCACCTTACGAGCAGTACTTC. Translated, it gives CAWSSGQPPYEQYF.

The chain carries TRBV5-1 and TRBJ2-1; the match to TRBD1 covers 11 bases. The CDR3 is 15 residues long. The junction had 3 bases not matched to a gene; V was cut back by 0 bases and J by 7 bases. Germline CDR1 and CDR2: SGHRS and YFSETQ. The CDR3 loop reads CASSLGTGGWNEQFF. The CDR3 coding sequence is TGCGCCAGCAGCTTGGGGACAGGGGGCTGGAATGAGCAGTTCTTC. The variable domain in full, completed from reference TRBV5-1 and TRBJ2-1, reads KAGVTQTPRYLIKTRGQQVTLSCSPISGHRSVSWYQQTPGQGLQFLFEYFSETQRNKGNFPGRFSGRQFSNSRSEMNVSTLELGDSALYLCASSLGTGGWNEQFFGPGTRLTVL.

The CDR3 DNA follows: TGTGCCAGTAGTATAGATCCAGGGAACGGTCCAGATACGCAGTATTTT. It yields the protein CASSIDPGNGPDTQYF. The V gene is TRBV19, the J gene TRBJ2-3, with a tentative D call TRBD1 (5 bases). The germline gives CDR1 LNHDA, CDR2 SQIVND (reference sequence). The CDR3 spans 16 residues. V gave up 0 bases and J gave up 4 bases, with 14 bases separating them.

This sequence joins TRBV7-6 and TRBJ1-3; D might be TRBD1 (6 bases). The V end lost 4 bases, the J end lost 2 bases, and 12 bases lay between the germline ends. The length of the CDR3 is 15 residues. Per germline, CDR1 SGHVS and CDR2 FNYEAQ. CDR3: CASSSHRVAGNTIYF. The CDR3 region has the DNA TGTGCCAGCAGCTCCCACAGGGTTGCTGGAAACACCATATATTTT.

V is TRBV4-1 and J is TRBJ2-7; 7 bases map to TRBD1. The germline V gene encodes CDR1 MGHRA and CDR2 YSYEKL. Unmatched junction bases numbered 6, after V lost 1 base and J lost 3 bases. The CDR3 contains 15 residues. CDR3 in amino acids: CASSQAPTGLYEQYF. The CDR3 coding sequence is TGCGCCAGCAGCCAAGCCCCGACAGGGCTCTACGAGCAGTACTTC.

In this sample, this clone turned up a few times. This sequence joins TRBV9 and TRBJ1-4; 8 nucleotides line up with TRBD1. The CDR3 is 15 residues long. Germline V gives CDR1 SGDLS, CDR2 YYNGEE. V dropped 3 bases and J dropped 2; count of bases not matched to a gene: 3. CDR3 coding DNA: TGTGCCAGCAGCGCGACAGGGGTTACTAATGAAAAACTGTTTTTT. Translated: CASSATGVTNEKLFF.

The chain has TRBV29-1 and TRBJ2-3; 11 positions agree with TRBD1. The junction had 6 bases not matched to a gene; V was cut back by 5 bases and J by 8 bases. Germline loops: CDR1 SQVTM, CDR2 ANQGSEA. The CDR3 spans 13 residues. This chain's CDR3 is CSVSGQGGGTQYF. CDR3 nucleotides: TGCAGCGTTTCGGGACAGGGGGGGGGTACGCAGTATTTT.

This chain links TRBV9 with TRBJ1-3, with D tentatively TRBD1 (6 bases). Germline V gives CDR1 SGDLS, CDR2 YYNGEE. The length of the CDR3 is 14 residues. V was pared by 0 bases and J by 4 bases, with 8 bases between. This CDR3 reads CASSVAGDGNTIYF. In DNA form, the CDR3 reads TGTGCCAGCAGCGTAGCAGGGGACGGAAACACCATATATTTT.

The rearrangement uses TRBV4-3 and TRBJ2-7; 10 bases match TRBD1. Germline loops: CDR1 LGHNA, CDR2 YSLEER. The CDR3 runs to 16 residues. J lost 3 bases, V lost 0 bases, and 5 bases had no gene match. The CDR3 here is CASSQDLGQGDYEQYF. CDR3 sequence (DNA): TGCGCCAGCAGCCAAGATCTAGGACAGGGGGACTACGAGCAGTACTTC.

V and J are TRBV5-4 and TRBJ2-1; 9 bases map to TRBD1. Germline CDR1 and CDR2: SGHNT and YYREEE (reference sequence). This CDR3 has 14 amino acids. V trimming: 4 bases; J trimming: 9 bases; junction bases outside the gene matches: 8. This CDR3 is CASSAQQGAREQFF. Here the CDR3 DNA reads TGTGCCAGCAGCGCCCAACAGGGGGCGCGTGAGCAGTTCTTC.

This rearrangement joins TRBV9 to TRBJ2-5, with TRBD2 matching 7 bases. This CDR3 contains 15 residues. J lost 0 bases, V lost 2 bases, and 4 bases had no gene match. Germline CDR1 and CDR2: SGDLS and YYNGEE. This CDR3 is CASSVAGTNQETQYF. The CDR3, as DNA: TGTGCCAGCAGCGTGGCCGGGACTAACCAAGAGACCCAGTACTTC.

This chain joins TRBV5-4 and TRBJ2-5, with 8 nucleotides matching TRBD2. CDR1 SGHNT and CDR2 YYREEE come from the germline V gene (reference sequence). The CDR3 runs 13 residues. Trimming removed 7 bases from V and 5 bases from J; junction bases left unmatched: 7. The CDR3 spells CASGVTSVETQYF. The CDR3, as DNA: TGTGCCAGCGGGGTGACTAGCGTGGAGACCCAGTACTTC.

The V gene is TRBV11-1, the J gene TRBJ1-1, with D perhaps matching TRBD1 (5 bases). Trimming took off 6 bases at V and 3 bases at J, with 14 bases between the two ends. Germline values: CDR1 SGHAT, CDR2 FQDESV (reference sequence). The CDR3 loop spans 14 amino acids. The CDR3 bases are TGTGCCAGCAGGACGAGGGACTTGGACACTGAAGCTTTCTTT. Translating gives CASRTRDLDTEAFF.

The chain couples TRBV4-3 to TRBJ2-3; 9 positions agree with TRBD2. V was clipped by 0 bases and J by 2 bases; unmatched bases: 12. This CDR3 region has 19 residues. Germline V CDR1 and CDR2: LGHNA, YSLEER. The CDR3 loop is CASSQDMGGASGVTDTQYF. The CDR3 bases are TGCGCCAGCAGCCAAGATATGGGGGGGGCTAGCGGGGTCACAGATACGCAGTATTTT.

The chain has TRBV11-3 and TRBJ2-2; possible D gene TRBD2, 6 bases. The V end was cut by 6 bases, the J end by 7 bases, with 15 bases between. Germline loops: CDR1 SGHNT, CDR2 YENEEA. The CDR3 is 14 amino acids. CDR3 DNA sequence: TGTGCCAGCAGACGAACCACGGGAGTCGGGGAGCTGTTTTTT. Its translation is CASRRTTGVGELFF.

The gene calls are TRBV10-3 and TRBJ1-4, with D possibly matching TRBD1 (5 bases). Germline CDR1 is ENHRY and CDR2 is SYGVKD. The V gene lost 3 bases and the J gene lost 4 bases, with 6 bases spanning the gap. CDR3 length equals 13 residues. CDR3 coding DNA: TGTGCCATCAGTGACAGGGATAATGAAAAACTGTTTTTT. Its protein product is CAISDRDNEKLFF.

V and J are TRBV30 and TRBJ1-6; D not resolved. The CDR3 length is 11 residues. Germline assignment: CDR1 GTSNPN and CDR2 SVGIG (reference sequence). CDR3 amino acids: CASSYNSPLHF. Written as DNA, the CDR3 is TGTGCGAGCTCCTATAATTCACCCCTCCACTTT.

This chain uses TRBV6-6 with TRBJ1-1, with D possibly TRBD1 on 6 matching bases. CDR1 and CDR2 (germline): MNHNY, SVGAGI (reference sequence). The CDR3 loop spans 15 amino acids. Trimming took 6 bases from V and 1 from J, leaving 15 bases between them. The CDR3 sequence is CASRPPQGRNTEAFF. CDR3 nucleotides: TGTGCCAGCAGGCCCCCGCAGGGGAGGAACACTGAAGCTTTCTTT.

This clone was seen only once. The rearrangement links TRBV11-1 to TRBJ1-1, with a possible D match to TRBD1 (5 bases). Germline loops: CDR1 SGHAT, CDR2 FQDESV (reference sequence). The length of the CDR3 is 14 residues. V lost 5 bases, J lost 0 bases, and 10 bases lay in between. CDR3 loop: CASSLDTLNTEAFF. CDR3 in DNA: TGTGCCAGCAGCCTGGACACCCTGAACACTGAAGCTTTCTTT.